Listed below are T cell receptor beta chains from one sample, sequenced in a study of blood T cell repertoires in COVID-19. Using immunoSEQ multiplex PCR, the repertoire was profiled, and TCRdb retains in-frame clones only, with some absent. This table holds some 250,000 clones, around 83% found once. The sample comprised peripheral blood. These receptors were collected from a middle-aged man with active or convalescent COVID-19. Both conserved end residues are part of each CDR3. Each record gives: J gene, V gene, D gene, clone size, CDR3 protein, CDR3 DNA. D genes are given only for firm matches. Rows may omit the clone size; those that give it use once, few, many or a size class.

J: TRBJ1-3
V: TRBV5-4
D: TRBD1
size: .
CDR3: CASSLGGPGQGATGNTIYF
DNA: TGTGCCAGCAGCTTGGGGGGCCCGGGACAGGGGGCTACTGGAAACACCATATATTTT

J: TRBJ1-1
V: TRBV5-1
D: TRBD1
size: .
CDR3: CASSFDRATSSLAFF
DNA: TGCGCCAGCAGCTTTGACAGGGCCACCTCCTCCTTAGCTTTCTTT

J: TRBJ2-1
V: TRBV6-5
D: .
size: .
CDR3: CASRSTREQFF
DNA: TGTGCCAGCAGATCGACGAGGGAGCAGTTCTTC

J: TRBJ2-7
V: TRBV7-2
D: TRBD2
size: .
CDR3: CASSFFATSGGYEQYF
DNA: TGTGCCAGCAGCTTTTTCGCGACTAGCGGGGGCTACGAGCAGTACTTC

J: TRBJ2-3
V: TRBV11-3
D: TRBD2
size: .
CDR3: CASGLTSGVPDTQYF
DNA: TGTGCCAGCGGTTTGACTAGCGGGGTCCCAGATACGCAGTATTTT

J: TRBJ2-3
V: TRBV12-5
D: TRBD2
size: .
CDR3: CASGLSPGLVSTDTQYF
DNA: TGTGCTAGTGGTTTGAGCCCGGGACTAGTAAGCACAGATACGCAGTATTTT

J: TRBJ2-2
V: TRBV4-1
D: .
size: few
CDR3: CASSQSSVGFAGELFF
DNA: TGCGCCAGCAGCCAGTCGAGCGTAGGATTCGCCGGGGAGCTGTTTTTT

J: TRBJ1-2
V: TRBV7-3
D: TRBD1
size: .
CDR3: CASSLDGTGFGYTF
DNA: TGTGCCAGCAGCTTAGACGGGACAGGGTTTGGCTACACCTTC

J: TRBJ1-1
V: TRBV7-9
D: .
size: .
CDR3: CASSLSPGSMNTEAFF
DNA: TGTGCCAGCAGCTTATCCCCGGGTTCCATGAACACTGAAGCTTTCTTT

J: TRBJ1-2
V: TRBV7-9
D: .
size: .
CDR3: CASSLVGQGNGGYTF
DNA: TGTGCCAGCAGCTTAGTTGGGCAGGGGAATGGAGGCTACACCTTC

J: TRBJ2-3
V: TRBV2
D: .
size: .
CDR3: CASRGATTTDTQYF
DNA: TGTGCCAGCAGGGGGGCGACAACTACAGATACGCAGTATTTT

J: TRBJ1-2
V: TRBV5-4
D: .
size: .
CDR3: CASSFASGPTGRSGYTF
DNA: TGTGCCAGCAGCTTCGCCTCTGGACCGACAGGTCGCAGCGGCTACACCTTC

J: TRBJ1-2
V: TRBV7-6
D: TRBD1
size: .
CDR3: CASSLGTGSYGYTF
DNA: TGTGCCAGCAGCTTAGGGACAGGGTCCTATGGCTACACCTTC

J: TRBJ1-2
V: TRBV6-5
D: TRBD1
size: .
CDR3: CASKDRGLTNYGYTF
DNA: TGTGCCAGTAAAGACAGGGGGCTAACTAACTATGGCTACACCTTC